A selection of T cell receptor beta chains follows, all from one sample in a study of blood T cell repertoires in COVID-19. Only in-frame clones appear in the TCRdb table, and some are missing; sequencing was by immunoSEQ multiplex PCR. The sample lists around 310,000 clones, 75% to 90% seen once, with 9.5% in the top ten. The material sequenced was PBMCs or T cells enriched from blood (not recorded which). These TCRs come from a middle-aged woman who had recovered from COVID-19. Each CDR3 is given with its conserved first and last residue. The D gene is left open where the match is weak. The size entry is marked missing in some rows and otherwise reads once, few, many or a size class.

len: 19; abundance: -; v_gene: TRBV24-1; d_gene: -; j_gene: TRBJ2-2; CDR3nt: TGTGCCACCAGTGATAAAAGGACAGTAGGAAGTTTGACCACCGGGGAGCTGTTTTTT; CDR3aa: CATSDKRTVGSLTTGELFF
len: 14; abundance: -; v_gene: TRBV28; d_gene: TRBD1; j_gene: TRBJ2-1; CDR3nt: TGTGCCAGCAGTCATGGACAGGGTTGGGATGAGCAGTTCTTC; CDR3aa: CASSHGQGWDEQFF
len: 14; abundance: -; v_gene: TRBV10-3; d_gene: -; j_gene: TRBJ2-7; CDR3nt: TGTGCCATCAGGCATCAGGAAGAAGCCTACGAGCAGTACTTC; CDR3aa: CAIRHQEEAYEQYF
len: 14; abundance: few; v_gene: TRBV29-1; d_gene: TRBD2; j_gene: TRBJ2-1; CDR3nt: TGCAGCGTTGATCGGGCGGGAGCCTACAATGAGCAGTTCTTC; CDR3aa: CSVDRAGAYNEQFF
len: 16; abundance: few; v_gene: TRBV7-9; d_gene: TRBD2; j_gene: TRBJ2-1; CDR3nt: TGTGCCAGCAGCCCATCGGGACTAGCGGGGAACAATGAGCAGTTCTTC; CDR3aa: CASSPSGLAGNNEQFF
len: 16; abundance: -; v_gene: TRBV6-5; d_gene: -; j_gene: TRBJ1-5; CDR3nt: TGTGCCAGCAGTTATTCTTGGGGGGGGGTTGGAGATACGCAGCATTTT; CDR3aa: CASSYSWGGVGDTQHF
len: 19; abundance: -; v_gene: TRBV4-3; d_gene: -; j_gene: TRBJ2-4; CDR3nt: TGCGCCAGCAGCATGAACGGAGGACAGCATCGGATAGCCAAAAACATTCAGTACTTC; CDR3aa: CASSMNGGQHRIAKNIQYF
len: 14; abundance: -; v_gene: TRBV29-1; d_gene: TRBD1; j_gene: TRBJ1-2; CDR3nt: TGCAGCGTTGGGGACAGTAGCCGTAACTATGGCTACACCTTC; CDR3aa: CSVGDSSRNYGYTF
len: 13; abundance: -; v_gene: TRBV6-5; d_gene: TRBD1; j_gene: TRBJ2-7; CDR3nt: TGTGCCAGCAATTACGGGACAGACGACGAGCAGTACTTC; CDR3aa: CASNYGTDDEQYF
len: 13; abundance: -; v_gene: TRBV30; d_gene: -; j_gene: TRBJ1-5; CDR3nt: TGTGCCTGGAGTGGTGGGCCGGTTCAGCCCCAGCATTTT; CDR3aa: CAWSGGPVQPQHF
len: 16; abundance: -; v_gene: TRBV7-3; d_gene: TRBD2; j_gene: TRBJ2-2; CDR3nt: TGTGCCAGCAGCTTCTTCCTAGCGGCGAACACCGGGGAGCTGTTTTTT; CDR3aa: CASSFFLAANTGELFF
len: 13; abundance: -; v_gene: TRBV27; d_gene: -; j_gene: TRBJ1-1; CDR3nt: TGTGCCAGCAGTTGGGGGGGTGGCACTGAAGCTTTCTTT; CDR3aa: CASSWGGGTEAFF
len: 18; abundance: -; v_gene: TRBV5-1; d_gene: TRBD2; j_gene: TRBJ2-1; CDR3nt: TGCGCCAGCAGCTTGGAGGGACTAGCGGTTCCACCTTACAATGAGCAGTTCTTC; CDR3aa: CASSLEGLAVPPYNEQFF
len: 13; abundance: -; v_gene: TRBV9; d_gene: -; j_gene: TRBJ1-2; CDR3nt: TGTGCCAGCAGCGCCGTGACGGGGGGTGGCTACACCTTC; CDR3aa: CASSAVTGGGYTF
len: 16; abundance: -; v_gene: TRBV13; d_gene: -; j_gene: TRBJ1-6; CDR3nt: TGTGCCAGCAGCCCCGCCGGGAGCTCCTATAATTCACCCCTCCACTTT; CDR3aa: CASSPAGSSYNSPLHF
len: 18; abundance: -; v_gene: TRBV25-1; d_gene: -; j_gene: TRBJ2-6; CDR3nt: TGTGCCAGCAGTGAATCCAGGGGCGGATGGTCTGGGGCCAACGTCCTGACTTTC; CDR3aa: CASSESRGGWSGANVLTF
len: 15; abundance: -; v_gene: TRBV7-8; d_gene: TRBD1; j_gene: TRBJ1-2; CDR3nt: TGTGCCAGCAGCTTAGCAGGGGGCCCCCCGCTTGGCTACACCTTC; CDR3aa: CASSLAGGPPLGYTF
len: 16; abundance: -; v_gene: TRBV6-2/TRBV6-3; d_gene: -; j_gene: TRBJ2-4; CDR3nt: TGTGCCAGCAGTCGGCGGGTGGTGGAAGCCAAAAACATTCAGTACTTC; CDR3aa: CASSRRVVEAKNIQYF
len: 14; abundance: once; v_gene: TRBV6-1; d_gene: TRBD1; j_gene: TRBJ1-2; CDR3nt: TGTGCCAGCAGAGTTAGGGGACAGGACGATGGCTACACCTTC; CDR3aa: CASRVRGQDDGYTF
len: 16; abundance: -; v_gene: TRBV6-5; d_gene: TRBD1; j_gene: TRBJ2-5; CDR3nt: TGTGCCAGCAGTTACTGGCGGACAGGGGGCCAAGAGACCCAGTACTTC; CDR3aa: CASSYWRTGGQETQYF
len: 14; abundance: -; v_gene: TRBV6-2/TRBV6-3; d_gene: TRBD1; j_gene: TRBJ2-7; CDR3nt: TGTGCCAGCAGTCGACAGGGTGGGGACTACGAGCAGTACTTC; CDR3aa: CASSRQGGDYEQYF
len: 16; abundance: once; v_gene: TRBV11-2; d_gene: TRBD1; j_gene: TRBJ2-3; CDR3nt: TGTGCCAGCAGCTCCCCCGACAGGGGGGTTATGGATACGCAGTATTTT; CDR3aa: CASSSPDRGVMDTQYF
len: 16; abundance: -; v_gene: TRBV29-1; d_gene: -; j_gene: TRBJ2-5; CDR3nt: TGCAGCGTTGTTCCCGGGCCAGGGGGACTAGGGGAGACCCAGTACTTC; CDR3aa: CSVVPGPGGLGETQYF
len: 14; abundance: -; v_gene: TRBV6-5; d_gene: TRBD2; j_gene: TRBJ2-3; CDR3nt: TGTGCCAGCTCTAATAGCGGGGGGTGGGATACGCAGTATTTT; CDR3aa: CASSNSGGWDTQYF
len: 17; abundance: -; v_gene: TRBV5-5; d_gene: TRBD1; j_gene: TRBJ2-7; CDR3nt: TGTGCCAGCAGCTTGGCCCCCGGGGACAGGGTAGTATACGAGCAGTACTTC; CDR3aa: CASSLAPGDRVVYEQYF
len: 14; abundance: -; v_gene: TRBV6-5; d_gene: TRBD1; j_gene: TRBJ1-1; CDR3nt: TGTGCCAGCAGCTACGACAGGGCGAACACTGAAGCTTTCTTT; CDR3aa: CASSYDRANTEAFF
len: 17; abundance: -; v_gene: TRBV7-3; d_gene: TRBD2; j_gene: TRBJ2-3; CDR3nt: TGTGCCAGCAGCGCTGGGGTAGCGGGAGGGTCCACAGATACGCAGTATTTT; CDR3aa: CASSAGVAGGSTDTQYF
len: 17; abundance: -; v_gene: TRBV13; d_gene: TRBD2; j_gene: TRBJ2-1; CDR3nt: TGTGCCAGCAGCCCTATTAGCGGGGGGGCGTTTTTGGGTGAGCAGTTCTTC; CDR3aa: CASSPISGGAFLGEQFF
len: 12; abundance: -; v_gene: TRBV29-1; d_gene: TRBD1; j_gene: TRBJ1-2; CDR3nt: TGCAGCGCCAGACAGGGTAGCTATGGCTACACCTTC; CDR3aa: CSARQGSYGYTF
len: 15; abundance: -; v_gene: TRBV5-1; d_gene: TRBD2; j_gene: TRBJ2-5; CDR3nt: TGCGCCAGCAGCAATAGCGGGACCGTAGGGGAGACCCAGTACTTC; CDR3aa: CASSNSGTVGETQYF
len: 13; abundance: few; v_gene: TRBV29-1; d_gene: TRBD1; j_gene: TRBJ2-7; CDR3nt: TGCAGCTACAAGGGGACAGGGACTTTGGAGCAGTACTTC; CDR3aa: CSYKGTGTLEQYF
len: 13; abundance: -; v_gene: TRBV7-9; d_gene: -; j_gene: TRBJ2-3; CDR3nt: TGTGCATCAGGGGGGCAGAACACAGATACGCAGTATTTT; CDR3aa: CASGGQNTDTQYF
len: 13; abundance: -; v_gene: TRBV5-3; d_gene: -; j_gene: TRBJ1-2; CDR3nt: TGTGCCAGAAGCGCGACAGGCTTCGATGGCTACACCTTC; CDR3aa: CARSATGFDGYTF
len: 14; abundance: -; v_gene: TRBV7-2; d_gene: -; j_gene: TRBJ2-7; CDR3nt: TGTGCCAGCAGCTTGGGGCCATCCCTGGGCGAGCAGTACTTC; CDR3aa: CASSLGPSLGEQYF
len: 13; abundance: -; v_gene: TRBV10-1; d_gene: TRBD1; j_gene: TRBJ1-1; CDR3nt: TGCGCCAGCAGTGAGACAGGGACAGGGGCCGCTTTCTTT; CDR3aa: CASSETGTGAAFF
len: 16; abundance: -; v_gene: TRBV28; d_gene: TRBD2; j_gene: TRBJ2-7; CDR3nt: TGTGCCAGCAGAACCCCTAGCGGGGGCCTCTCCTACGAGCAGTACTTC; CDR3aa: CASRTPSGGLSYEQYF
len: 16; abundance: many; v_gene: TRBV11-3; d_gene: -; j_gene: TRBJ2-1; CDR3nt: TGTGCCAGCAGCTTAGGGGAGGCTCTCTCCTACAATGAGCAGTTCTTC; CDR3aa: CASSLGEALSYNEQFF
len: 15; abundance: -; v_gene: TRBV7-2; d_gene: -; j_gene: TRBJ2-7; CDR3nt: TGTGCCAGCAGCTTAGCGTCAGGGAACGACTACGAGCAGTACTTC; CDR3aa: CASSLASGNDYEQYF
len: 15; abundance: -; v_gene: TRBV7-2; d_gene: -; j_gene: TRBJ1-5; CDR3nt: TGTGCCAGCAGCTTAGGACCGGGGATGAATCAGCCCCAGCATTTT; CDR3aa: CASSLGPGMNQPQHF
len: 15; abundance: -; v_gene: TRBV6-5; d_gene: TRBD1; j_gene: TRBJ1-3; CDR3nt: TGTGCCAGCAGTTTAACAGGGGACTCTGGAAACACCATATATTTT; CDR3aa: CASSLTGDSGNTIYF